Presented here are 22 T cell receptor beta chains from one specimen sequenced in a study of CD8 T cells in Susac syndrome. With random hexamers, about 0.5 to 1 ug RNA was reverse transcribed. TCRdb reprocessed the immunoSEQ multiplex PCR reads via MiXCR and lists one record per CDR3 protein. The sample records some 450,000 distinct CDR3 sequences, approximately 85% being singletons. Sequenced input: CD8+ T cells from PBMCs. The receptors stem from a human donor with multiple sclerosis.

The V and J genes are TRBV7-8 and TRBJ1-1; tentatively, D is TRBD1 (5 bases). The length of the CDR3 is 18 residues. Trimming shortened V by 1 base and J by 1 base, and 19 bases separated the two germline ends. Germline CDR1 and CDR2: SGHVS and FQNEAQ. CDR3 protein: CASSLGTSAGSRNTEAFF. For the CDR3, the DNA is TGTGCCAGCAGCTTAGGTACTTCGGCAGGGAGTAGGAACACTGAAGCTTTCTTT.

The CDR3 sequence: CASSLGGTAYGYTF. As DNA, the CDR3 is TGTGCCAGCAGTTTAGGGGGCACGGCCTATGGCTACACCTTC. The chain recombines TRBV27 with TRBJ1-2, with D possibly being TRBD1 (6 bases). Looked up from germline, CDR1 is MNHEY and CDR2 is SMNVEV (reference sequence). V was pared by 2 bases and J by 4 bases, with 11 bases between. The CDR3 runs 14 residues.

The V gene is TRBV7-2, the J gene TRBJ2-4, with a tentative D call TRBD1 (5 bases). Trimming stripped 5 bases from V and 1 base from J, with 24 bases between. CDR1 and CDR2 (germline): SGHTA, FQGNSA. The length of the CDR3 is 19 residues. CDR3 nucleotides: TGTGCCAGCAGCACCTCGGACACGTCGACCGCTTTCGCCAAAAACATTCAGTACTTC. It translates to CASSTSDTSTAFAKNIQYF. Full variable domain (rest looked up from reference TRBV7-2 and TRBJ2-4): GAGVSQSPSNKVTEKGKDVELRCDPISGHTALYWYRQSLGQGLEFLIYFQGNSAPDKSGLPSDRFSAERTGGSVSTLTIQRTQQEDSAVYLCASSTSDTSTAFAKNIQYFGAGTRLSVL.

The V gene is TRBV30, the J gene TRBJ2-7; D may match TRBD1 or TRBD2 (5 bases each). This CDR3 region has 14 residues. Germline V gives CDR1 GTSNPN, CDR2 SVGIG (reference sequence). The germline V and J ends were trimmed by 3 bases and 5 bases, with 17 bases remaining between them. CDR3 amino acids: CAWSVGTNSDEQYF. Written as DNA, the CDR3 is TGTGCCTGGAGCGTAGGGACGAATTCGGACGAGCAGTACTTC. Supplemented by reference TRBV30 and TRBJ2-7, the full variable domain reads SQTIHQWPATLVQPVGSPLSLECTVEGTSNPNLYWYRQAAGRGLQLLFYSVGIGQISSEVPQNLSASRPQDRQFILSSKKLLLSDSGFYLCAWSVGTNSDEQYFGPGTRLTVT.

V and J are TRBV18 and TRBJ2-7; TRBD2 matches 10 bases. CDR3 length equals 15 residues. Germline V gene sequence: CDR1 KGHSH, CDR2 LQKENI. V lost 3 bases and J lost 4; bases outside the gene matches: 6. This CDR3 reads CASSPSGRRWYEQYF. The CDR3 DNA sequence: TGTGCCAGCTCACCTAGCGGGAGGAGGTGGTACGAGCAGTACTTC.

The chain's CDR3 is CASSPGIEAFF. In DNA, the CDR3 is TGTGCCAGCAGCCCGGGAATTGAAGCTTTCTTT. This chain joins TRBV5-5 and TRBJ1-1; D not resolved. Germline V gene data show CDR1 as SGHKS and CDR2 as YYEKEE (reference sequence). The CDR3 sequence is 11 residues long. V lost 4 bases and J 7 bases, leaving 8 bases between the germline ends.

The genes are TRBV20-1 and TRBJ2-5; D might be TRBD1 or TRBD2, each matching 6 bases. The CDR3 length is 18 residues. V gave up 3 bases and J gave up 4 bases, with 27 bases separating them. Per the germline V gene, CDR1 is DFQATT and CDR2 is SNEGSKA (reference sequence). The DNA of the CDR3 is TGCAGTGCTAGGGGGACTTTCGGGGACACGAAACCCCCAGAGACCCAGTACTTC. Its protein is CSARGTFGDTKPPETQYF.

The V and J genes are TRBV12-3 or TRBV12-4 and TRBJ2-1; 9 bases line up with TRBD1. V was clipped by 4 bases and J by 0 bases; unmatched bases: 7. This CDR3 contains 17 residues. Written as DNA, the CDR3 is TGTGCCAGCAGTTGGACAGGGGATGGGGGCTCCTACAATGAGCAGTTCTTC. Translated, it gives CASSWTGDGGSYNEQFF.

V is TRBV5-6 and J is TRBJ1-1; 7 bases are a match to TRBD1. Germline V gives CDR1 SGHDT, CDR2 YYEEEE. J gave up 8 bases and V 4 bases, and 8 bases lay outside the gene matches. CDR3 size: 13 residues. The CDR3 coding sequence is TGTGCCAGCAGCGCACAGAGGACAGGCGAAGCTTTCTTT. This encodes CASSAQRTGEAFF.

The chain has TRBV30 and TRBJ1-2; D is perhaps TRBD1 (5 bases). The CDR3 is 12 amino acids. Germline V CDR1 and CDR2: GTSNPN, SVGIG (reference sequence). V lost 4 bases to trimming and J lost 0 bases, with 6 bases between them. As DNA, the CDR3 is TGTGCCTGGATACAGGCTAACTATGGCTACACCTTC. Amino acids: CAWIQANYGYTF.

The CDR3: CASSESAGGGSPLHF. DNA of the CDR3: TGTGCCAGCAGTGAATCGGCAGGAGGAGGTTCACCCCTCCACTTT. The chain is built from TRBV6-1 and TRBJ1-6; D uncertain. Germline CDR1 MNHNS, CDR2 SASEGT. V gave up 2 bases and J gave up 9 bases, with 14 bases separating them. This CDR3 spans 15 amino acids.

The chain joins TRBV19 to TRBJ2-2; TRBD2 is a possible D gene (6 bases). Germline-derived CDR1 and CDR2 are LNHDA and SQIVND (reference sequence). This CDR3 contains 16 residues. V gave up 5 bases and J gave up 3 bases, with 16 bases separating them. CDR3 in amino acids: CASSPLTRGDTGELFF. CDR3 bases: TGTGCCAGTAGTCCACTTACGCGGGGCGACACCGGGGAGCTGTTTTTT.

This chain links TRBV27 with TRBJ1-1; 8 positions agree with TRBD1. The CDR3 has 16 amino acids. The germline CDR1 and CDR2 sequences are MNHEY and SMNVEV (reference sequence). Trimming took 5 bases from V and 4 from J; bases not matched to a gene: 12. The CDR3 nucleotides read TGTGCCAGCAGTAAACCTCAGGGGGCGCGGGCCACTGAAGCTTTCTTT. Translation gives CASSKPQGARATEAFF.

The rearrangement joins TRBV25-1 to TRBJ1-4; TRBD1 might be the D (6 bases). Germline CDR1 MGHDK, CDR2 SYGVNS. V lost 8 bases, J lost 7 bases, and 11 bases lay in between. The CDR3 is 12 residues long. CDR3 DNA: TGTGCCAGCCACAGGGTGGGTGAAAAACTGTTTTTT. Translation gives CASHRVGEKLFF.

This clonotype was seen only once. V gene TRBV27 combines with J gene TRBJ2-7; 8 bases are a match to TRBD1. V dropped 5 bases and J dropped 2; count of bases not matched to a gene: 8. The CDR3 is made up of 15 amino acids. The V gene's germline CDR1 is MNHEY and CDR2 SMNVEV (reference sequence). The DNA for the CDR3 is TGTGCCAGCAGTCCTAGGACAGGGAATGCCTACGAGCAGTACTTC. Protein sequence: CASSPRTGNAYEQYF.

The V and J genes are TRBV20-1 and TRBJ2-5; 8 bases map to TRBD1. The CDR3 spans 14 residues. Per the germline V gene, CDR1 is DFQATT and CDR2 is SNEGSKA (reference sequence). The V gene end was trimmed by 1 base and the J gene end by 5 bases; junction bases not matched to a gene: 6. CDR3 in amino acids: CSARAGQDLETQYF. The CDR3 DNA sequence: TGCAGTGCTAGAGCGGGACAGGATCTGGAGACCCAGTACTTC.

The rearrangement joins TRBV7-9 to TRBJ2-2; the D gene could be TRBD1 or TRBD2 (5 bases each). Germline-derived CDR1 and CDR2 are SEHNR and FQNEAQ (reference sequence). The CDR3 loop spans 14 amino acids. The ends were cut back, 6 bases at V and 1 base at J, with 9 bases in the middle. As DNA, the CDR3 is TGTGCCAGCAGGGGACCGCTGAACACCGGGGAGCTGTTTTTT. Translated: CASRGPLNTGELFF.

This clonotype was detected only once. V gene TRBV5-6 combines with J gene TRBJ2-7; 9 nucleotides match TRBD1. Germline lookup yields CDR1 SGHDT and CDR2 YYEEEE. The CDR3 runs to 16 residues. V lost 3 bases, J lost 0 bases, and 7 bases stayed unmatched. CDR3 residues: CASSWTGAAFSYEQYF. The CDR3 coding sequence is TGTGCCAGCAGCTGGACAGGGGCAGCCTTCTCCTACGAGCAGTACTTC.

The V call is TRBV11-2, the J call TRBJ1-6, with D maybe TRBD1 (5 bases). Germline V gene sequence: CDR1 SGHAT, CDR2 FQNNGV. This CDR3 has 17 amino acids. V shed 5 bases and J shed 3 bases, with 17 bases lying between them. CDR3 region: CASSPTPGLYYNSPLHF. In DNA form, the CDR3 reads TGTGCCAGCAGCCCAACACCGGGACTTTACTATAATTCACCCCTCCACTTT.

The V and J genes are TRBV4-1 and TRBJ1-5, with a possible D match to TRBD1 (5 bases). This CDR3 has 14 residues. Germline-derived CDR1 and CDR2 are MGHRA and YSYEKL. Trimming took 2 bases from V and 7 from J, leaving 12 bases between them. The CDR3 region has the DNA TGCGCCAGCAGCCAACGGCAGGGCGGGCAGCCCCAGCATTTT. This codes for CASSQRQGGQPQHF.

The genes are TRBV10-1 and TRBJ2-1; D gene unclear. This CDR3 has 15 amino acids. The germline gives CDR1 WNHNN, CDR2 SYGVQD (reference sequence). V shed 3 bases and J shed 7 bases, with 16 bases lying between them. CDR3 sequence reads: CASSDLRMSVNEQFF. Written as DNA, the CDR3 is TGCGCCAGCAGTGACCTCCGGATGTCGGTTAATGAGCAGTTCTTC.

The chain recombines TRBV25-1 with TRBJ2-1, with D perhaps matching TRBD2 (5 bases). This CDR3 comprises 18 residues. Deletions cut 0 bases from V and 4 bases from J, with 19 bases between. Germline V lookup: CDR1 MGHDK, CDR2 SYGVNS. The CDR3 reads CASSEYFLSTGSYNEQFF. CDR3 coding DNA: TGTGCCAGCAGTGAATATTTTCTGTCGACGGGGTCATACAATGAGCAGTTCTTC.